The 20 T cell receptor beta chains below were found in one sample sequenced in a study of T cells in Graves' hyperthyroidism and ophthalmopathy. TCR beta CDR3 regions were amplified from RNA transcripts. First-round RT-PCR with HTBI primers amplified the TCR CDR3 region. Using its own MiXCR run on the multiplex PCR reads, TCRdb lists one record per CDR3 protein. The data show hundreds of thousands of distinct CDR3 sequences, with around 15% seen just once and roughly 10% held by the top ten. The sample was blood. The receptors come from a woman aged 18-29 years with Graves' hyperthyroidism.

This clonotype appeared a few times. This sequence joins TRBV7-9 and TRBJ2-2; perhaps TRBD2 as D (6 bases). The CDR3 spans 16 residues. Germline V gene data show CDR1 as SEHNR and CDR2 as FQNEAQ (reference sequence). V was pared by 2 bases and J by 1 base, with 11 bases between. CDR3 bases: TGTGCCAGCAGCTTATCAGCGGGCTTGAACACCGGGGAGCTGTTTTTT. Translated, it gives CASSLSAGLNTGELFF.

This clonotype has only a few counts. The chain uses TRBV20-1 and TRBJ2-7; 13 nucleotides agree with TRBD2. V dropped 2 bases and J dropped 6; count of bases not matched to a gene: 10. Germline CDR1 reads DFQATT; CDR2 reads SNEGSKA (reference sequence). This CDR3 spans 16 amino acids. The CDR3 protein is CSARRAGTSGTLEQYF. The CDR3 coding sequence is TGCAGTGCTAGACGGGCCGGGACTAGCGGGACCCTCGAGCAGTACTTC.

This chain's CDR3 is CATTGPATDTQYF. For the CDR3, the DNA is TGTGCCACCACAGGGCCCGCCACAGATACGCAGTATTTT. J is TRBJ2-3 and V is TRBV24-1, with TRBD1 as a possible D gene (5 bases). Trimming shortened V by 8 bases and J by 2 bases, and 10 bases separated the two germline ends. This CDR3 contains 13 residues. Per the germline V gene, CDR1 is KGHDR and CDR2 is SFDVKD.

This clonotype was counted only a few times. CDR3 sequence reads: CASSLPGELSGDEQFF. The CDR3 region has the DNA TGTGCCAGCAGTTTACCGGGGGAGCTATCGGGCGATGAGCAGTTCTTC. This sequence joins TRBV28 and TRBJ2-1; a possible D gene is TRBD2 (6 bases). The V end lost 2 bases, the J end lost 8 bases, and 19 bases lay between the germline ends. The germline V gene has CDR1 MDHEN and CDR2 SYDVKM. The CDR3 runs to 16 residues.

The rearrangement uses TRBV20-1 and TRBJ1-3; no definite D call. CDR3 length: 15 amino acids. Germline lookup yields CDR1 DFQATT and CDR2 SNEGSKA (reference sequence). The V gene lost 5 bases and the J gene lost 0 bases, with 14 bases spanning the gap. The CDR3 coding sequence is TGCAGTGCTCTTCCTTATCCTCACTCTGGAAACACCATATATTTT. Protein product: CSALPYPHSGNTIYF.

This clonotype was seen a handful of times. The chain combines TRBV11-2 with TRBJ2-6; 8 nucleotides line up with TRBD1. The CDR3 is 21 amino acids. The V gene end was trimmed by 4 bases and the J gene end by 0 bases; junction bases not matched to a gene: 17. Germline V gene data show CDR1 as SGHAT and CDR2 as FQNNGV. CDR3 protein: CASSSRQGSKVSYSGANVLTF. As DNA, the CDR3 is TGTGCCAGCAGCTCTCGACAGGGGAGTAAGGTATCCTACTCTGGGGCCAACGTCCTGACTTTC.

This clonotype has a single count. This is likely an artifact of a read error, given a far larger clone one base away. Lacking the conserved final phenylalanine or tryptophan, this CDR3 likely reflects a read error. The chain carries TRBV5-1 and TRBJ2-3, with TRBD2 matching 7 bases. CDR3 size: 15 residues. CDR1 SGHRS and CDR2 YFSETQ come from the germline V gene. Trimming cost V 0 bases and J 0 bases; bases outside gene matches: 1. CDR3 nucleotide sequence: TGCGCCAGCAGCTTGGTCGGGGGGAGCACAGATACGCAGTATATT. This encodes CASSLVGGSTDTQYI.

This clonotype was seen repeatedly, ten times or more. The CDR3 nucleotides read TGTGCCAGCAGTTACTCGACTCGGAGCTCCTACGAGCAGTACTTC. Residues: CASSYSTRSSYEQYF. The rearrangement links TRBV6-2 or TRBV6-3 to TRBJ2-7, with D hard to call. Germline CDR1 and CDR2: MNHEY and SVGEGT. V was cut by 0 bases and J by 0 bases, with 9 bases left in between. This CDR3 is built from 15 residues.

This clonotype was seen many times. The rearrangement links TRBV28 to TRBJ2-3; TRBD2 matches 13 bases. Looked up from germline, CDR1 is MDHEN and CDR2 is SYDVKM. The CDR3 has 22 amino acids. V shed 1 base and J 1 base; nucleotides not matched to a gene: 17. The CDR3 is CASSLFPSWTSGRDGGTDTQYF. CDR3 coding DNA: TGTGCCAGCAGTTTATTCCCGTCGTGGACTAGCGGGAGAGATGGTGGCACAGATACGCAGTATTTT. The whole variable domain, remainder taken from reference TRBV28 and TRBJ2-3, is DVKVTQSSRYLVKRTGEKVFLECVQDMDHENMFWYRQDPGLGLRLIYFSYDVKMKEKGDIPEGYSVSREKKERFSLILESASTNQTSMYLCASSLFPSWTSGRDGGTDTQYFGPGTRLTVL.

In its sample, this clonotype was seen many times. V is TRBV2 and J is TRBJ2-7; no reliable D call. Deletions cut 0 bases from V and 6 bases from J, with 6 bases between. CDR1 and CDR2 (germline): SNHLY, FYNNEI. The CDR3 spans 12 residues. The CDR3 coding sequence is TGTGCCAGCAGTGAAGCACAATTCGAGCAGTACTTC. It specifies CASSEAQFEQYF.

This clonotype came up a few times. The chain carries TRBV3-1 and TRBJ2-7; D is ambiguous. V lost 0 bases and J 9 bases, leaving 9 bases between the germline ends. The CDR3 covers 12 residues. Per the germline V gene, CDR1 is LGHDT and CDR2 is YNNKEL (reference sequence). The CDR3 is CASSQDQQRQYF. Written as DNA, the CDR3 is TGTGCCAGCAGCCAAGATCAGCAGCGGCAGTACTTC.

The chain joins TRBV19 to TRBJ2-1; D is possibly TRBD2 (5 bases). Trimming pared 3 bases from V and 4 bases from J, leaving 10 bases between. The CDR3 is made up of 14 amino acids. Germline V gene data show CDR1 as LNHDA and CDR2 as SQIVND (reference sequence). CDR3 amino acids: CASSIRREYNEQFF. The CDR3, as DNA: TGTGCCAGTAGTATCCGCCGGGAATACAATGAGCAGTTCTTC.

The chain joins TRBV5-4 to TRBJ1-6, with 9 bases that match TRBD1. The CDR3 is 15 residues long. CDR1 SGHNT and CDR2 YYREEE come from the germline V gene (reference sequence). Losses at the gene ends were 3 bases for V and 11 bases for J; bases not matched to a gene: 9. The CDR3 DNA reads as TGTGCCAGCAGCTCCCGGGACAGGGTAGGGACACCCCTCCACTTT. It yields the protein CASSSRDRVGTPLHF.

This CDR3 is CASSLGQQLNYGYTF. CDR3 bases: TGTGCCAGCAGCTTAGGACAGCAGCTCAACTATGGCTACACCTTC. The chain employs TRBV7-9 and TRBJ1-2; D might be TRBD1 (5 bases). V lost 1 base and J lost 2, with 11 bases in between. The length of the CDR3 is 15 residues. Germline V gene sequence: CDR1 SEHNR, CDR2 FQNEAQ (reference sequence).

In nucleotides, the CDR3 is TGTGCCAGTAGTATAGTCGGGACACACTCCTACGAGCAGTACTTC. Protein product: CASSIVGTHSYEQYF. The genes are TRBV19 and TRBJ2-7; perhaps TRBD1 as D (6 bases). Trimming removed 1 base at V and 0 bases at J, with 10 bases between. There are 15 residues in the CDR3. Germline lookup yields CDR1 LNHDA and CDR2 SQIVND (reference sequence).

There are many counts of this clonotype. The CDR3 region is CASSPGTAVNEKLFF. The CDR3 DNA reads TGTGCCAGCAGCCCAGGGACAGCGGTTAATGAAAAACTGTTTTTT. The rearrangement uses TRBV7-9 and TRBJ1-4; 7 bases line up with TRBD1. With V trimmed by 5 bases and J by 4 bases, 7 bases remained unmatched. Germline CDR1 reads SEHNR; CDR2 reads FQNEAQ (reference sequence). The CDR3 runs to 15 residues.

This clonotype has at least ten counts. CDR3 region: CSASDPLHTGELFF. In DNA, the CDR3 is TGCAGTGCTAGCGACCCCCTACACACCGGGGAGCTGTTTTTT. The V and J genes are TRBV20-1 and TRBJ2-2; the D is unclear. CDR3 size: 14 residues. Trimming stripped 3 bases from V and 3 bases from J, with 11 bases between. Germline loops: CDR1 DFQATT, CDR2 SNEGSKA (reference sequence).

At least ten counts were recorded for this clonotype. V is TRBV10-2 and J is TRBJ2-1, with 11 nucleotides matching TRBD2. This CDR3 is 18 amino acids long. V lost 0 bases, J lost 9 bases, and 13 bases stayed unmatched. Germline-derived CDR1 and CDR2 are WSHSY and SAAADI. CDR3 sequence (DNA): TGCGCCAGCAGTGAGTCGGTAGTAGCGGGAGGGCCATCACTTGAGCAGTTCTTC. Its translation is CASSESVVAGGPSLEQFF.

There are many counts of this clonotype. The chain is built from TRBV18 and TRBJ1-1; no clear D gene. CDR3 length equals 14 residues. Germline V gives CDR1 KGHSH, CDR2 LQKENI. Trimming removed 3 bases at V and 0 bases at J, with 8 bases between. Here the CDR3 reads CASSPAGLNTEAFF. The CDR3 bases are TGTGCCAGCTCACCCGCAGGCCTGAACACTGAAGCTTTCTTT.

This clonotype has at least ten counts. This rearrangement joins TRBV3-1 to TRBJ2-1; D is possibly TRBD1 (6 bases). CDR3 length equals 15 residues. Trimming stripped 3 bases from V and 13 bases from J, with 22 bases between. Looked up from germline, CDR1 is LGHDT and CDR2 is YNNKEL (reference sequence). Here the CDR3 reads CASSQLRDILSLQFF. The CDR3 region has the DNA TGTGCCAGCAGCCAGCTTCGGGACATTCTTTCTCTACAGTTCTTC.